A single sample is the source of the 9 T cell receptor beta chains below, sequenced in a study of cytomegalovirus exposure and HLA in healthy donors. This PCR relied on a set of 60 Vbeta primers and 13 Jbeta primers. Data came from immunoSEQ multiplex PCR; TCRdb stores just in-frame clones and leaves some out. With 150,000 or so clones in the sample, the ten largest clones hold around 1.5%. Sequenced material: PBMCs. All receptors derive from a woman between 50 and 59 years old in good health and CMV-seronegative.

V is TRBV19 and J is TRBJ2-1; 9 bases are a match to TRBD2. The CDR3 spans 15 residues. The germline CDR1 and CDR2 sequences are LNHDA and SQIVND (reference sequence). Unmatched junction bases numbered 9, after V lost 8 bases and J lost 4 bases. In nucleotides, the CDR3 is TGTGCCAGTGATTTGGGGCTAGCGGGGTACAATGAGCAGTTCTTC. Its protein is CASDLGLAGYNEQFF.

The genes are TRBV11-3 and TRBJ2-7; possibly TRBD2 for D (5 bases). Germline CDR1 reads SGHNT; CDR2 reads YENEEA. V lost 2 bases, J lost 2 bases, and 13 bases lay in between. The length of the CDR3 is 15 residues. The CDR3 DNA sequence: TGTGCCAGCAGCTTACGGGGAGTGGGTCCCTACGAGCAGTACTTC. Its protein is CASSLRGVGPYEQYF.

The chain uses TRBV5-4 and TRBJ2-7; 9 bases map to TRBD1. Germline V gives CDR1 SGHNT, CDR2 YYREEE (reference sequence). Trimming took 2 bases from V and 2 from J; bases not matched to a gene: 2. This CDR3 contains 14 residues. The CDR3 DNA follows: TGTGCCAGCAGCTTTAGACAGGGGGCCTACGAGCAGTACTTC. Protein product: CASSFRQGAYEQYF. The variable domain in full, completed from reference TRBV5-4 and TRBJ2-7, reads ETGVTQSPTHLIKTRGQQVTLRCSSQSGHNTVSWYQQALGQGPQFIFQYYREEENGRGNFPPRFSGLQFPNYSSELNVNALELDDSALYLCASSFRQGAYEQYFGPGTRLTVT.

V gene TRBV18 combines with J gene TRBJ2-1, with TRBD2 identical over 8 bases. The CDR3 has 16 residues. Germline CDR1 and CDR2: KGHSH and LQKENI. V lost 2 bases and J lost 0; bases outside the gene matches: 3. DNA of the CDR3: TGTGCCAGCTCACCAACGGGGGGGAGCTCCTACAATGAGCAGTTCTTC. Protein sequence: CASSPTGGSSYNEQFF. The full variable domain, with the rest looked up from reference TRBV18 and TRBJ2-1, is NAGVMQNPRHLVRRRGQEARLRCSPMKGHSHVYWYRQLPEEGLKFMVYLQKENIIDESGMPKERFSAEFPKEGPSILRIQQVVRGDSAAYFCASSPTGGSSYNEQFFGPGTRLTVL.

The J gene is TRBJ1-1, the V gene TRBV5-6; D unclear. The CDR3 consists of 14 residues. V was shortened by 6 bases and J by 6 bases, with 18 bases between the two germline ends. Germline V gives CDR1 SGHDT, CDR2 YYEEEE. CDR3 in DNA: TGTGCCAGCACTTACCTTGGGGAGACCCCTGAAGCTTTCTTT. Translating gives CASTYLGETPEAFF.

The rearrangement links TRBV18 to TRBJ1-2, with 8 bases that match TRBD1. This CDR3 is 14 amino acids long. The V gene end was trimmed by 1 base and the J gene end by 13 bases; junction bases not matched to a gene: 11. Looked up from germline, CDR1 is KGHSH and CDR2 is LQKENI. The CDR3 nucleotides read TGTGCCAGCTCACCACTTAGACAGGGGCCTCCCAGCACCTTC. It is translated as CASSPLRQGPPSTF.

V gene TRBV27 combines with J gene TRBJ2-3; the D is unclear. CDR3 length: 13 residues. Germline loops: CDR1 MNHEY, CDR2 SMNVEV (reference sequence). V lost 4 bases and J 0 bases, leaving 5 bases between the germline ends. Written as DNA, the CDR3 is TGTGCCAGCAGTTCCCTTAGCACAGATACGCAGTATTTT. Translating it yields CASSSLSTDTQYF.

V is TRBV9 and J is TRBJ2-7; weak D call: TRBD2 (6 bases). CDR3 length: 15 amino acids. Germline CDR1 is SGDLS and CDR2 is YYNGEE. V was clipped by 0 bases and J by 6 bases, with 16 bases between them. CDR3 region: CASSVGGGVTSEQYF. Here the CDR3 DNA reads TGTGCCAGCAGCGTAGGAGGAGGGGTGACTAGCGAGCAGTACTTC.

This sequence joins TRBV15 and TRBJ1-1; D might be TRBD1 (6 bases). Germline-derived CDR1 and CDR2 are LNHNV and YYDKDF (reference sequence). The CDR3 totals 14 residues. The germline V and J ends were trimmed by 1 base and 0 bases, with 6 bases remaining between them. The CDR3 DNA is TGTGCCACCAGCAGAGCAGGGGTGAACACTGAAGCTTTCTTT. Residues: CATSRAGVNTEAFF. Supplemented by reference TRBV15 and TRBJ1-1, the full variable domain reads DAMVIQNPRYQVTQFGKPVTLSCSQTLNHNVMYWYQQKSSQAPKLLFHYYDKDFNNEADTPDNFQSRRPNTSFCFLDIRSPGLGDTAMYLCATSRAGVNTEAFFGQGTRLTVV.